The rows below give T cell receptor beta chains drawn from one sample of a study of cytomegalovirus exposure and HLA in healthy donors. Assay: immunoSEQ multiplex PCR; the TCRdb copy retains only in-frame clones and omits some. The data show 50,000 to 75,000 clones, 75% to 85% seen once. The source material was PBMCs. These receptors were collected from a human donor in good health. CDR3s include the opening cysteine and the closing phenylalanine or tryptophan. Fields, in order: clone size, V gene, CDR3 length, D gene, J gene, CDR3 protein, CDR3 DNA. A D gene is named only where the DNA matches it firmly. The size of a clone is reported for some rows only, either as once, few or many, or as a class for expanded clones.

.	TRBV9	15	.	TRBJ2-7	CASSVEPAEPYEQYF	TGTGCCAGCAGCGTAGAACCGGCGGAGCCCTACGAGCAGTACTTC
.	TRBV21-1	14	.	TRBJ1-5	CAMAVRDSNQPQHF	TGTGCCATGGCCGTCCGGGATAGCAATCAGCCCCAGCATTTT
.	TRBV7-9	13	.	TRBJ2-7	CASGGTDGYEQYF	TGTGCCAGCGGCGGGACAGATGGCTACGAGCAGTACTTC
few	TRBV5-4	13	.	TRBJ1-2	CASSLVEGRGYTF	TGTGCCAGCAGCTTGGTAGAGGGCCGGGGCTACACCTTC
.	TRBV18	15	TRBD2	TRBJ2-1	CASSPRAGGYNEQFF	TGTGCCAGCTCACCAAGAGCGGGAGGGTACAATGAGCAGTTCTTC
.	TRBV2	15	.	TRBJ1-1	CASRSPPRDRRSAFF	TGTGCCAGCAGGTCCCCACCGCGAGACAGGCGATCAGCTTTCTTT
.	TRBV4-3	16	TRBD1	TRBJ2-1	CASSQKWGQGYNEQFF	TGCGCCAGCAGCCAAAAATGGGGACAGGGGTACAATGAGCAGTTCTTC
.	TRBV29-1	13	.	TRBJ2-2	CSAGHLNTGELFF	TGCAGCGCGGGACACCTTAACACCGGGGAGCTGTTTTTT
.	TRBV7-9	14	TRBD1	TRBJ1-5	CASSLDRYDQPQHF	TGTGCCAGCAGCCTGGACAGGTATGATCAGCCCCAGCATTTT
.	TRBV19	13	TRBD1	TRBJ1-1	CASSTGINTEAFF	TGTGCCAGTTCGACAGGGATAAACACTGAAGCTTTCTTT
.	TRBV30	13	.	TRBJ1-6	CAWNFAVNSPLHF	TGTGCCTGGAATTTCGCGGTTAATTCACCCCTCCACTTT
.	TRBV18	18	TRBD2	TRBJ2-7	CASSGRHGTSGGSYEQYF	TGTGCCAGCTCGGGCAGGCACGGAACTAGCGGGGGTTCCTACGAGCAGTACTTC
.	TRBV19	18	TRBD2	TRBJ2-7	CASSIDGTSGGAGSEQYF	TGTGCCAGTAGTATAGATGGGACTAGCGGGGGCGCGGGGAGCGAGCAGTACTTC
.	TRBV5-1	16	TRBD1	TRBJ1-1	CASSGTGGAEKAEAFF	TGCGCCAGCAGCGGAACAGGGGGCGCTGAAAAAGCTGAAGCTTTCTTT
.	TRBV9	16	.	TRBJ2-7	CASGRGGGNSLYEQYF	TGTGCCAGCGGGAGGGGGGGTGGGAACTCACTTTACGAGCAGTACTTC
.	TRBV2	15	TRBD1	TRBJ1-4	CASSEQGARDEKLFF	TGTGCCAGCAGCGAACAGGGGGCGCGAGATGAAAAACTGTTTTTT
.	TRBV6-1	14	TRBD2	TRBJ2-4	CASSEPAGGGIQYF	TGTGCCAGCAGTGAACCAGCGGGAGGAGGCATTCAGTACTTC
.	TRBV4-1	16	.	TRBJ2-1	CASSQDAAGPYNEQFF	TGCGCCAGCAGCCAAGACGCTGCAGGGCCATACAATGAGCAGTTCTTC
.	TRBV4-1	16	.	TRBJ2-3	CASSQRPWLSTDTQYF	TGCGCCAGCAGCCAACGTCCCTGGCTCTCCACAGATACGCAGTATTTT
.	TRBV27	14	.	TRBJ1-2	CASSLMGHPDGYTF	TGTGCCAGCAGTTTAATGGGACACCCCGATGGCTACACCTTC
.	TRBV4-3	18	TRBD2	TRBJ2-1	CASSQELAGGGTYNEQFF	TGCGCCAGCAGCCAAGAGCTAGCGGGGGGAGGAACCTACAATGAGCAGTTCTTC
.	TRBV27	14	.	TRBJ2-7	CASKNDGVGYEQYF	TGTGCCAGTAAAAACGACGGAGTCGGGTACGAGCAGTACTTC
.	TRBV2	13	TRBD2	TRBJ2-1	CASAASGRSWQFF	TGTGCCAGCGCGGCTAGCGGGAGGAGTTGGCAGTTCTTC
.	TRBV7-9	16	TRBD2	TRBJ2-3	CASSTGLAGVGDTQYF	TGTGCCAGCAGCACCGGACTAGCGGGAGTGGGAGATACGCAGTATTTT
.	TRBV5-1	14	.	TRBJ2-5	CASRGTPRVETQYF	TGCGCCAGCAGAGGGACTCCGAGGGTGGAGACCCAGTACTTC
.	TRBV18	13	.	TRBJ2-7	CASSPTPGDEQYF	TGTGCCAGCTCACCGACGCCAGGGGACGAGCAGTACTTC
once	TRBV7-8	16	TRBD2	TRBJ2-5	CASSRTLGGRGETQYF	TGTGCCAGCAGTAGAACACTCGGCGGGAGGGGGGAGACCCAGTACTTC
.	TRBV27	14	.	TRBJ2-2	CASRPTKGTGELFF	TGTGCCAGCAGGCCGACAAAAGGCACCGGGGAGCTGTTTTTT
.	TRBV7-9	14	.	TRBJ2-3	CSSSPQGPPDTQYF	TGTTCCAGCAGTCCCCAGGGGCCTCCAGATACGCAGTATTTT
.	TRBV6-5	16	TRBD2	TRBJ2-7	CASSSVAGGSSYEQYF	TGTGCCAGCAGTTCGGTAGCGGGGGGGAGCTCCTACGAGCAGTACTTC
.	TRBV25-1	17	TRBD1	TRBJ2-2	CASSQQRQGKRTGELFF	TGTGCCAGCAGTCAGCAACGACAGGGGAAAAGGACCGGGGAGCTGTTTTTT
.	TRBV5-4	13	.	TRBJ2-7	CASSPYEAYEQYF	TGTGCCAGCAGCCCGTATGAGGCCTACGAGCAGTACTTC
.	TRBV7-8	15	TRBD1	TRBJ1-1	CASSPDRDLNTEAFF	TGTGCCAGCAGCCCGGACAGGGACCTTAACACTGAAGCTTTCTTT
.	TRBV7-9	15	.	TRBJ2-3	CASRATEIGTDTQYF	TGTGCCAGCAGAGCGACAGAAATCGGGACAGATACGCAGTATTTT
.	TRBV7-9	16	.	TRBJ2-7	CSSSFFGGEFPYEQYF	TGTTCCAGCAGCTTTTTCGGAGGGGAGTTCCCCTACGAGCAGTACTTC
.	TRBV28	15	TRBD1	TRBJ1-4	CASSTQGAFDEKLFF	TGTGCCAGCAGTACACAGGGGGCTTTTGATGAAAAACTGTTTTTT
.	TRBV11-2	18	.	TRBJ1-4	CASRTSGTPSATNEKLFF	TGTGCCAGCCGAACATCCGGGACACCCTCCGCAACTAATGAAAAACTGTTTTTT
.	TRBV19	14	.	TRBJ2-1	CASMRAGSYNEQFF	TGTGCCAGTATGAGGGCGGGATCCTACAATGAGCAGTTCTTC
once	TRBV28	13	TRBD2	TRBJ2-3	CASQDSGIYTQYF	TGTGCCAGCCAGGATAGCGGGATTTATACGCAGTATTTT
.	TRBV21-1	18	.	TRBJ2-2	CASSNFPRDRVVTGELFF	TGTGCCAGCAGCAACTTCCCCCGGGACAGGGTGGTCACCGGGGAGCTGTTTTTT
.	TRBV21-1	21	.	TRBJ2-1	CASSKRGTSGDTGGVHNEQFF	TGTGCCAGCAGCAAAAGGGGGACTAGCGGGGATACGGGTGGCGTCCACAATGAGCAGTTCTTC
.	TRBV6-4	15	TRBD2	TRBJ2-3	CASSENSGRGDTQYF	TGTGCCAGCAGTGAAAATAGCGGGAGAGGAGATACGCAGTATTTT
.	TRBV23-1	18	TRBD2	TRBJ2-3	CASSQSVRAGVGTDTQYF	TGCGCCAGCAGTCAATCGGTCCGGGCGGGAGTGGGGACAGATACGCAGTATTTT